This TCR beta chain derives from a study of T cell clusters in autoimmune cytopenias. Germline CDR1 SQVTM, CDR2 ANQGSEA. The CDR3 totals 14 residues. Each sample's input was around 250 ng genomic DNA, 35,000 to 40,000 genome equivalents. Its frequency marks this clonotype as medium-sized. Its antigen is unknown. Overall study results and limits: Compared with active autoimmune hepatitis patients, healthy donors showed approximately 3-fold more exclusive TRB clusters.

Multiplex touch-down PCR amplified TRB using TRB-A and TRB-B pools in one tube. TCRdb reprocessed the multiplex PCR reads; each CDR3 protein has one entry and no DNA is given. The sample table includes under 13,000 distinct CDR3 sequences. These same records also appear under a second study, on T cell repertoires in aging, cancer and after chemotherapy.

This clonotype originated in a human donor in good health. Sequenced material: peripheral blood. The chain uses TRBV29-1 and TRBJ2-3; TCRdb returns TRBD2, unconfirmable since there is no DNA. The CDR3 loop is CSALSRRDGDTQYF.